Below are 28 T cell receptor beta chains sequenced from a single sample in a study of blood T cell repertoires in COVID-19. Method: immunoSEQ multiplex PCR; TCRdb's copy keeps in-frame clones and lacks some. This sample has more than 75,000 clones; 70% to 90% occur once, and the top ten carry 0.95% to 1.5%. The sequencing sample was made of peripheral blood. The receptors originated from a man at least 80 years old with active or convalescent COVID-19.

V and J are TRBV5-6 and TRBJ1-6; TRBD1 agrees at 8 bases. Germline CDR1 and CDR2: SGHDT and YYEEEE. V trimming: 2 bases; J trimming: 8 bases; junction bases outside the gene matches: 3. The CDR3 spans 14 residues. The CDR3 loop reads CASSFAGGYSPLHF. As DNA, the CDR3 is TGTGCCAGCAGCTTTGCAGGGGGCTATTCACCCCTCCACTTT.

This sequence joins TRBV4-2 and TRBJ2-5; TRBD2 matches at 11 bases. V lost 3 bases and J lost 0; bases outside the gene matches: 12. Germline assignment: CDR1 LGHNA and CDR2 YNFKEQ. The CDR3 has 19 amino acids. CDR3 amino acids: CASSQGTSGGGPYQETQYF. In DNA form, the CDR3 reads TGTGCCAGCAGCCAGGGGACTAGCGGAGGGGGCCCGTACCAAGAGACCCAGTACTTC.

The rearrangement links TRBV4-3 to TRBJ1-1; TRBD1 aligns across 8 bases. The germline V gene encodes CDR1 LGHNA and CDR2 YSLEER. The junction had 4 bases not matched to a gene; V was cut back by 2 bases and J by 5 bases. This CDR3 has 14 residues. This CDR3 is CASSQMTGETEAFF. CDR3 in DNA: TGCGCCAGCAGCCAAATGACAGGGGAAACTGAAGCTTTCTTT.

This clone has a single count. V is TRBV7-9 and J is TRBJ2-6, with TRBD2 matching over 7 bases. The CDR3 totals 17 residues. CDR1 SEHNR and CDR2 FQNEAQ come from the germline V gene (reference sequence). The J segment lost 0 bases and the V segment lost 4 bases, leaving 6 bases of the junction unmatched. In DNA form, the CDR3 reads TGTGCCAGCAGCTCACCGGGGGGAATCTCTGGGGCCAACGTCCTGACTTTC. Translating it yields CASSSPGGISGANVLTF. The full variable domain, completed using reference TRBV7-9 and TRBJ2-6, is DTGVSQNPRHKITKRGQNVTFRCDPISEHNRLYWYRQTLGQGPEFLTYFQNEAQLEKSRLLSDRFSAERPKGSFSTLEIQRTEQGDSAMYLCASSSPGGISGANVLTFGAGSRLTVL.

The count of this clone is one. V is TRBV21-1 and J is TRBJ2-7; the tabulated D call, TRBD1, remains unverified against the DNA. TRBV21-1 is given as a pseudogene. The CDR3 runs 16 residues. This chain's CDR3 is CASSLPSGTVPYEQYF. The CDR3 DNA is TGTGCCAGCAGCCTCCCCTCTGGGACAGTACCCTACGAGCAGTACTTC.

CDR3 loop: CASGWTGDETQYF. The CDR3 DNA reads as TGTGCCAGCGGTTGGACAGGGGATGAGACCCAGTACTTC. V is TRBV7-6 and J is TRBJ2-5, with TRBD1 matching over 9 bases. The CDR3 is 13 residues long. Germline loops: CDR1 SGHVS, CDR2 FNYEAQ. The V segment lost 8 bases and the J segment 5 bases; nucleotides outside the gene matches: 6. Drawing the rest from reference TRBV7-6 and TRBJ2-5, the complete variable domain is GAGVSQSPRYKVTKRGQDVALRCDPISGHVSLYWYRQALGQGPEFLTYFNYEAQQDKSGLPNDRFSAERPEGSISTLTIQRTEQRDSAMYRCASGWTGDETQYFGPGTRLLVL.

The chain joins TRBV5-4 to TRBJ2-7; 8 bases fit TRBD2. The length of the CDR3 is 16 residues. V lost 0 bases, J lost 7 bases, and 12 bases stayed unmatched. Looked up from germline, CDR1 is SGHNT and CDR2 is YYREEE (reference sequence). The DNA of the CDR3 is TGTGCCAGCAGCTTGGCGGGGGGGGCCCGTGTGGAGGAGCAGTACTTC. Translating it yields CASSLAGGARVEEQYF.

This chain connects TRBV10-3 to TRBJ2-7, with D perhaps TRBD2 (5 bases). V lost 0 bases, J lost 7 bases, and 19 bases lay in between. The CDR3 spans 16 residues. The germline CDR1 and CDR2 sequences are ENHRY and SYGVKD. The CDR3 coding sequence is TGTGCCATCAGTGAGTCGGTCCCGAGCGACCCGGGAGAGCAGTACTTC. The encoded protein is CAISESVPSDPGEQYF.

The V call is TRBV18, the J call TRBJ2-7; 10 bases match TRBD2. The CDR3 spans 15 residues. Germline trimming cut 2 bases from V and 5 bases from J; bases unmatched to any gene: 6. Per germline, CDR1 KGHSH and CDR2 LQKENI. The CDR3 coding sequence is TGTGCCAGCTCACCAGGGGCTAGCGGGAGCCACGAGCAGTACTTC. This gives the protein CASSPGASGSHEQYF. The whole variable domain, remainder taken from reference TRBV18 and TRBJ2-7, is NAGVMQNPRHLVRRRGQEARLRCSPMKGHSHVYWYRQLPEEGLKFMVYLQKENIIDESGMPKERFSAEFPKEGPSILRIQQVVRGDSAAYFCASSPGASGSHEQYFGPGTRLTVT.

The chain combines TRBV6-2 or TRBV6-3 with TRBJ1-2, with 7 bases lining up with TRBD1. The J segment lost 8 bases and the V segment lost 5 bases, leaving 8 bases of the junction unmatched. Germline V gives CDR1 MNHEY, CDR2 SVGEGT. The length of the CDR3 is 13 residues. CDR3 region: CASSRDSRSGYTF. The CDR3 DNA follows: TGTGCCAGCAGTCGGGACAGCCGCTCCGGCTACACCTTC.

The chain employs TRBV7-6 and TRBJ2-1; TRBD2 aligns across 9 bases. Trimming cost V 7 bases and J 3 bases; bases outside gene matches: 4. Germline CDR1 reads SGHVS; CDR2 reads FNYEAQ. The CDR3 covers 14 residues. CDR3 loop: CASTRTSVYNEQFF. CDR3 nucleotides: TGTGCCAGCACCAGGACTAGCGTCTACAATGAGCAGTTCTTC. The complete variable domain, with remaining parts taken from reference TRBV7-6 and TRBJ2-1, reads GAGVSQSPRYKVTKRGQDVALRCDPISGHVSLYWYRQALGQGPEFLTYFNYEAQQDKSGLPNDRFSAERPEGSISTLTIQRTEQRDSAMYRCASTRTSVYNEQFFGPGTRLTVL.

The rearrangement links TRBV9 to TRBJ1-3, with D possibly TRBD1 on 6 matching bases. This CDR3 spans 15 amino acids. Trimming took off 3 bases at V and 2 bases at J, with 12 bases between the two ends. Looked up from germline, CDR1 is SGDLS and CDR2 is YYNGEE. CDR3 bases: TGTGCCAGCAGCGCCGGGGGGCTCCCTGGAAACACCATATATTTT. This translates into CASSAGGLPGNTIYF.

This clone was recorded once. The rearrangement links TRBV5-5 to TRBJ1-4; D remains ambiguous. The CDR3 runs to 18 residues. V was pared by 0 bases and J by 2 bases, with 17 bases between. Looked up from germline, CDR1 is SGHKS and CDR2 is YYEKEE (reference sequence). CDR3 in DNA: TGTGCCAGCAGCTTGGCCCCCCCCAGGTTGTCTACTAATGAAAAACTGTTTTTT. It encodes CASSLAPPRLSTNEKLFF.

Notes on this clone: The same CDR3 also results from other DNA sequences found in this sample. This chain uses TRBV6-5 with TRBJ1-1; a possible D gene is TRBD1 (5 bases). This CDR3 region has 13 residues. The germline V gene encodes CDR1 MNHEY and CDR2 SVGAGI. Trimming removed 6 bases from V and 1 base from J, with 9 bases in between. The CDR3 here is CASSLTANTEAFF. The CDR3 nucleotides are TGTGCCAGCAGCCTGACAGCGAACACTGAAGCTTTCTTT.

The rearrangement links TRBV7-9 to TRBJ2-7; perhaps TRBD2 as D (5 bases). V was cut by 1 base and J by 0 bases, with 13 bases left in between. The CDR3 covers 16 residues. Germline-derived CDR1 and CDR2 are SEHNR and FQNEAQ (reference sequence). As DNA, the CDR3 is TGTGCCAGCAGCTTAGTTGCGGGCCGGAGCTCCTACGAGCAGTACTTC. Its translation is CASSLVAGRSSYEQYF.

The V and J genes are TRBV7-9 and TRBJ1-4, with 8 positions matching TRBD1. The V gene's germline CDR1 is SEHNR and CDR2 FQNEAQ (reference sequence). The CDR3 runs 14 residues. V lost 4 bases to trimming and J lost 7 bases; unmatched junction nucleotides: 5. The CDR3 sequence is CASSSAGGVEKLFF. In nucleotides, the CDR3 is TGTGCCAGCAGCTCTGCAGGGGGCGTTGAAAAACTGTTTTTT.

A single count supports this clone. The V gene is TRBV5-8, the J gene TRBJ1-2; D not certain. The CDR3 runs 12 residues. Per germline, CDR1 SGHTS and CDR2 YDEGEE. V lost 0 bases and J lost 8, with 8 bases in between. CDR3 in amino acids: CASSLDIWGYTF. The CDR3 nucleotides are TGTGCCAGCAGCTTGGACATTTGGGGCTACACCTTC.

The chain carries TRBV28 and TRBJ1-2; weak D call: TRBD1 (5 bases). Deletions cut 0 bases from V and 7 bases from J, with 9 bases between. The CDR3 has 13 residues. In germline, CDR1 is MDHEN, CDR2 SYDVKM. CDR3 residues: CASSLWAGVGYTF. CDR3 nucleotides: TGTGCCAGCAGTTTATGGGCGGGGGTTGGCTACACCTTC.

The count of this clone is one. The gene calls are TRBV30 and TRBJ1-2; D remains ambiguous. The CDR3 runs 14 residues. V was cut by 4 bases and J by 0 bases, with 12 bases left in between. The germline gives CDR1 GTSNPN, CDR2 SVGIG (reference sequence). The CDR3 reads CAWNRESSNYGYTF. In DNA form, the CDR3 reads TGTGCCTGGAATAGAGAATCGTCTAACTATGGCTACACCTTC.

The rearrangement uses TRBV7-2 and TRBJ2-7; 12 bases line up with TRBD1. The CDR3 is 16 amino acids. The V gene end was trimmed by 4 bases and the J gene end by 3 bases; junction bases not matched to a gene: 7. Germline-derived CDR1 and CDR2 are SGHTA and FQGNSA. CDR3 coding DNA: TGTGCCAGCAGCTCTATGGGGACAGGGGGCGACTACGAGCAGTACTTC. Protein sequence: CASSSMGTGGDYEQYF. Variable domain in full (rest from reference TRBV7-2 and TRBJ2-7): GAGVSQSPSNKVTEKGKDVELRCDPISGHTALYWYRQSLGQGLEFLIYFQGNSAPDKSGLPSDRFSAERTGGSVSTLTIQRTQQEDSAVYLCASSSMGTGGDYEQYFGPGTRLTVT.

This sequence joins TRBV28 and TRBJ2-3; no firm D call. Germline V CDR1 and CDR2: MDHEN, SYDVKM. Deletions cut 5 bases from V and 7 bases from J, with 16 bases between. The CDR3 has 14 amino acids. Here the CDR3 reads CASSNSPTGNTQYF. CDR3 sequence (DNA): TGTGCCAGCAGTAACAGCCCTACTGGTAATACGCAGTATTTT.

The chain combines TRBV4-3 with TRBJ2-3; 10 bases align to TRBD1. The CDR3 sequence is 17 residues long. The ends lost 1 base at V and 3 bases at J; junction bases unmatched: 7. Per germline, CDR1 LGHNA and CDR2 YSLEER. CDR3 DNA: TGCGCCAGCAGCCAAGTTGTCGGGACAGGGGATACAGATACGCAGTATTTT. Translation gives CASSQVVGTGDTDTQYF.

The chain has TRBV12-3 or TRBV12-4 and TRBJ1-6; D is uncertain. Trimming took off 5 bases at V and 9 bases at J, with 11 bases between the two ends. The CDR3 is 13 residues long. Written as DNA, the CDR3 is TGTGCCAGCAGTAAACTCACCGGTTCACCCCTCCACTTT. It specifies CASSKLTGSPLHF.

V usage is TRBV11-2 and J usage is TRBJ2-1, with a possible D match to TRBD1 (5 bases). Trimming took 2 bases from V and 4 from J, leaving 24 bases between them. The CDR3 spans 19 residues. CDR1 SGHAT and CDR2 FQNNGV come from the germline V gene. CDR3 DNA sequence: TGTGCCAGCAGCTTACGGCAGGGCCGGGCGGATACCAGGTACAATGAGCAGTTCTTC. It specifies CASSLRQGRADTRYNEQFF.

The chain couples TRBV29-1 to TRBJ2-1, with a weak D call TRBD2 (6 bases). This CDR3 spans 16 amino acids. Germline values: CDR1 SQVTM, CDR2 ANQGSEA. Deletions cut 1 base from V and 0 bases from J, with 13 bases between. In nucleotides, the CDR3 is TGCAGCGTTGAAGGTCCTAGCGCGCGCTCCTACAATGAGCAGTTCTTC. It is translated as CSVEGPSARSYNEQFF.

V usage is TRBV9 and J usage is TRBJ2-2; TRBD1 aligns across 8 bases. V gave up 1 base and J gave up 6 bases; unmatched junction bases: 11. Germline CDR1 is SGDLS and CDR2 is YYNGEE. The CDR3 length is 17 residues. CDR3 sequence: CASSVQPSAQGAGELFF. CDR3 DNA sequence: TGTGCCAGCAGCGTACAGCCGAGTGCACAGGGGGCCGGGGAGCTGTTTTTT.

This clone was seen only a few times. The rearrangement uses TRBV28 and TRBJ2-7, with D perhaps TRBD1 (5 bases). CDR3 size: 15 residues. Looked up from germline, CDR1 is MDHEN and CDR2 is SYDVKM. V was trimmed by 7 bases and J by 0 bases, leaving 16 bases between them. In DNA, the CDR3 is TGTGCCAGCACCTTTGGTGACAGCTCCTCCTACGAGCAGTACTTC. It encodes CASTFGDSSSYEQYF.

This rearrangement joins TRBV7-9 to TRBJ1-1, with D possibly TRBD1 on 5 matching bases. CDR1 SEHNR and CDR2 FQNEAQ come from the germline V gene (reference sequence). The CDR3 has 12 amino acids. The V end lost 5 bases, the J end lost 4 bases, and 8 bases lay between the germline ends. CDR3 bases: TGTGCCAGCAGCCCGGGGGGCACTGAAGCTTTCTTT. Protein: CASSPGGTEAFF.